These 21 T cell receptor beta chains share one sample of origin, sequenced in a study of cytomegalovirus exposure and HLA in healthy donors. Profiled with immunoSEQ multiplex PCR; TCRdb holds only in-frame clones, not every one. The data hold roughly 120,000 clones, with about 93% observed a single time. Sequenced material: PBMCs. The receptors derive from a woman between 18 and 29 years old in good health and CMV-seronegative.

The chain employs TRBV28 and TRBJ2-3, with TRBD2 matching over 10 bases. V was clipped by 3 bases and J by 2 bases; unmatched bases: 5. This CDR3 contains 16 residues. The germline V gene has CDR1 MDHEN and CDR2 SYDVKM. CDR3 in DNA: TGTGCCAGCAGTTTCGCTAGCGGGGGATTCACAGATACGCAGTATTTT. It translates to CASSFASGGFTDTQYF.

This chain links TRBV6-1 with TRBJ2-7; 8 bases are shared with TRBD1. The germline gives CDR1 MNHNS, CDR2 SASEGT. This CDR3 has 13 residues. V lost 7 bases, J lost 4 bases, and 6 bases stayed unmatched. This CDR3 reads CASIGQGLYEQYF. CDR3 bases: TGTGCCAGCATAGGACAGGGACTTTACGAGCAGTACTTC.

The gene calls are TRBV5-1 and TRBJ1-1; unclear D gene. Germline values: CDR1 SGHRS, CDR2 YFSETQ. Trimming left V 3 bases short and J 3 bases short, with 15 bases between. This CDR3 region has 15 residues. In DNA form, the CDR3 reads TGCGCCAGCAGCTCCCTGACACCCACACACACTGAAGCTTTCTTT. It encodes CASSSLTPTHTEAFF.

This chain joins TRBV19 and TRBJ2-1; TRBD2 matches 8 bases. With 1 base clipped from V and 6 bases from J, the junction kept 8 bases outside the gene matches. The CDR3 extends over 16 amino acids. Germline V gene lookup returns CDR1 LNHDA and CDR2 SQIVND (reference sequence). CDR3 protein: CASSIVGASGRNEQFF. The CDR3 DNA is TGTGCCAGTAGTATAGTAGGGGCTAGCGGGCGCAATGAGCAGTTCTTC.

V is TRBV19 and J is TRBJ2-3, with no clear D. There are 12 residues in the CDR3. CDR1 is LNHDA and CDR2 is SQIVND in the germline V gene (reference sequence). Between the trimmed V and J ends, which lost 4 bases and 2 bases, there was a span of 4 bases. CDR3 DNA: TGTGCCAGTAGTAGCGACACAGATACGCAGTATTTT. Translation: CASSSDTDTQYF.

The chain couples TRBV5-1 to TRBJ2-7, with a possible D match to TRBD2 (7 bases). The CDR3 has 14 residues. Looked up from germline, CDR1 is SGHRS and CDR2 is YFSETQ. V was trimmed by 1 base and J by 0 bases, leaving 8 bases between them. This CDR3 reads CASSLRGGSYEQYF. In DNA, the CDR3 is TGCGCCAGCAGCTTGAGGGGGGGCTCCTACGAGCAGTACTTC.

V usage is TRBV7-8 and J usage is TRBJ2-1, with TRBD2 identical over 9 bases. This CDR3 contains 18 residues. V shed 5 bases, J shed 8 bases, and the junction held 19 bases outside the gene matches. Germline-derived CDR1 and CDR2 are SGHVS and FQNEAQ. In DNA form, the CDR3 reads TGTGCCAGCAGCCCGTCTCTCTCGAGGGGGCGGGAGGGGCATGAGCAGTTCTTC. The encoded protein is CASSPSLSRGREGHEQFF.

The V call is TRBV7-3, the J call TRBJ2-3, with TRBD2 matching 10 bases. The germline V gene encodes CDR1 SGHTA and CDR2 FQGTGA. This CDR3 spans 17 amino acids. Unmatched junction bases numbered 14, after V lost 5 bases and J lost 6 bases. In nucleotides, the CDR3 is TGTGCCAGCAGCCCACGGCCAGCGGGAGGGCCCTCGGATACGCAGTATTTT. Amino acids: CASSPRPAGGPSDTQYF.

The chain joins TRBV5-1 to TRBJ2-7, with D perhaps TRBD1 (7 bases). CDR1 is SGHRS, CDR2 YFSETQ, per germline. The V and J ends lost 6 bases and 5 bases respectively, with 21 bases between them. The CDR3 sequence is 15 residues long. CDR3 loop: CASMEGANLNHEQYF. The CDR3 nucleotides are TGCGCCAGCATGGAGGGGGCGAACCTTAACCACGAGCAGTACTTC.

The chain employs TRBV7-9 and TRBJ2-7; possibly TRBD1 for D (5 bases). The CDR3 runs 15 residues. V lost 7 bases and J 2 bases, leaving 18 bases between the germline ends. Germline V CDR1 and CDR2: SEHNR, FQNEAQ (reference sequence). CDR3 bases: TGTGCCAGCACCCAGGGAAGGTCAATCCCCTACGAGCAGTACTTC. Its protein is CASTQGRSIPYEQYF. The complete variable domain, with remaining parts taken from reference TRBV7-9 and TRBJ2-7, reads DTGVSQNPRHKITKRGQNVTFRCDPISEHNRLYWYRQTLGQGPEFLTYFQNEAQLEKSRLLSDRFSAERPKGSFSTLEIQRTEQGDSAMYLCASTQGRSIPYEQYFGPGTRLTVT.

The CDR3 sequence: CAIRELAGVVDEQFF. In nucleotides, the CDR3 is TGTGCCATCAGGGAACTAGCGGGAGTTGTCGATGAGCAGTTCTTC. This chain joins TRBV10-3 and TRBJ2-1, with TRBD2 matching 11 bases. This CDR3 contains 15 residues. V lost 6 bases and J lost 8; bases outside the gene matches: 9. CDR1 ENHRY and CDR2 SYGVKD come from the germline V gene.

V usage is TRBV5-4 and J usage is TRBJ1-4; unclear D gene. Trimming removed 1 base at V and 7 bases at J, with 5 bases between. The CDR3 is 12 residues long. Germline loops: CDR1 SGHNT, CDR2 YYREEE (reference sequence). DNA of the CDR3: TGTGCCAGCAGCTTGTACGGTGAAAAACTGTTTTTT. Translation: CASSLYGEKLFF.

The CDR3 loop is CASVLRPGSNTEAFF. The CDR3 DNA is TGTGCCAGCGTTCTAAGACCAGGCTCGAACACTGAAGCTTTCTTT. This chain uses TRBV6-1 with TRBJ1-1; no firm D call. Deletions cut 8 bases from V and 1 base from J, with 17 bases between. CDR1 and CDR2 from the germline V gene are MNHNS and SASEGT. The CDR3 extends over 15 amino acids.

V is TRBV29-1 and J is TRBJ2-2; 8 bases align to TRBD2. V dropped 3 bases and J dropped 7; count of bases not matched to a gene: 7. The germline CDR1 and CDR2 sequences are SQVTM and ANQGSEA. The CDR3 sequence is 14 residues long. In nucleotides, the CDR3 is TGCAGCGTTGATATTAGCGGGATTGACGGGGAGCTGTTTTTT. This encodes CSVDISGIDGELFF.

The rearrangement uses TRBV6-1 and TRBJ2-7; the D gene is possibly TRBD2 (6 bases). The CDR3 consists of 12 residues. V was trimmed by 7 bases and J by 4 bases, leaving 11 bases between them. CDR1 is MNHNS, CDR2 SASEGT, per germline. The CDR3 protein is CASTAGWYEQYF. Here the CDR3 DNA reads TGTGCCAGCACGGCGGGATGGTACGAGCAGTACTTC.

The rearrangement uses TRBV19 and TRBJ2-1; D call uncertain. Germline CDR1 reads LNHDA; CDR2 reads SQIVND (reference sequence). V was pared by 3 bases and J by 6 bases, with 12 bases between. CDR3 length: 14 amino acids. CDR3 DNA sequence: TGTGCCAGTAGTATCCTGGCTCAGTTCAATGAGCAGTTCTTC. Its protein product is CASSILAQFNEQFF.

The V and J genes are TRBV28 and TRBJ1-6, with D perhaps matching TRBD1 (6 bases). The ends were cut back, 3 bases at V and 5 bases at J, with 11 bases in the middle. Germline CDR1 and CDR2: MDHEN and SYDVKM. The CDR3 sequence is 15 residues long. This chain's CDR3 is CASSLFEGDNSPLHF. The CDR3 bases are TGTGCCAGCAGTTTGTTTGAGGGGGATAATTCACCCCTCCACTTT.

This chain joins TRBV5-1 and TRBJ1-3, with TRBD1 matching over 7 bases. Germline assignment: CDR1 SGHRS and CDR2 YFSETQ. The length of the CDR3 is 17 residues. V shed 4 bases, J shed 0 bases, and the junction held 10 bases outside the gene matches. CDR3 bases: TGCGCCAGCAGCCCGGGACAGTGGTCGAGCTCTGGAAACACCATATATTTT. Residues: CASSPGQWSSSGNTIYF. The full variable domain, completed using reference TRBV5-1 and TRBJ1-3, is KAGVTQTPRYLIKTRGQQVTLSCSPISGHRSVSWYQQTPGQGLQFLFEYFSETQRNKGNFPGRFSGRQFSNSRSEMNVSTLELGDSALYLCASSPGQWSSSGNTIYFGEGSWLTVV.

The chain carries TRBV29-1 and TRBJ1-3, with D uncertain. V lost 4 bases to trimming and J lost 3 bases, with 10 bases between them. This CDR3 has 13 amino acids. Germline CDR1 is SQVTM and CDR2 is ANQGSEA. The CDR3, as DNA: TGCAGCGTTGTCGGTTCTTTTGGAAACACCATATATTTT. It translates to CSVVGSFGNTIYF.

The chain has TRBV5-1 and TRBJ2-7; 12 nucleotides match TRBD2. The CDR3 consists of 15 residues. The V gene's germline CDR1 is SGHRS and CDR2 YFSETQ. J lost 1 base, V lost 4 bases, and 3 bases had no gene match. CDR3 in amino acids: CASSLGLAGSYEQYF. The DNA for the CDR3 is TGCGCCAGCAGCCTAGGACTAGCGGGATCCTACGAGCAGTACTTC.

This chain connects TRBV30 to TRBJ2-1, with 8 bases aligning to TRBD1. Per germline, CDR1 GTSNPN and CDR2 SVGIG (reference sequence). Trimming took 4 bases from V and 4 from J; bases not matched to a gene: 6. The CDR3 extends over 14 amino acids. The CDR3 DNA reads as TGTGCCTGGACCGGACAGGGTGGATACAATGAGCAGTTCTTC. This gives the protein CAWTGQGGYNEQFF.